A selection of T cell receptor beta chains follows, all from one sample in a study of cytomegalovirus exposure and HLA in healthy donors. Sequencing was performed with immunoSEQ multiplex PCR; in TCRdb, only in-frame clones are kept and a portion is missing. The sample comprises about 83,000 clones, about 78% of which are singletons, and over 4.5% rests with the top ten. The specimen was PBMCs. The source is a man between 18 and 29 years old in good health and CMV-seropositive. Both conserved end residues are part of each CDR3. The D gene is left open where the match is weak. Size tells how often a clone was seen (once, few, many) or the class of an expanded clone, and some rows leave it out.

TRBV20-1	TRBJ2-7	.	.	TGCAGTGCACAGAGCCGGGAGCAGTACTTC	CSAQSREQYF
TRBV27	TRBJ1-5	.	few	TGTGCCAGCAGTTTAGGAGGAGGTGGTCAGCCCCAGCATTTT	CASSLGGGGQPQHF
TRBV13	TRBJ1-2	TRBD1	.	TGTGCCAGCAGATTACTCGGGACAGCCTATGGCTACACCTTC	CASRLLGTAYGYTF
TRBV9	TRBJ2-3	.	.	TGTGCCAGCAGCGTAGCCCAGGTTAGCACAGATACGCAGTATTTT	CASSVAQVSTDTQYF
TRBV4-1	TRBJ2-3	TRBD2	.	TGCGCCAGCAGCGGCCGGACTAGCGGCCGCACAGATACGCAGTATTTT	CASSGRTSGRTDTQYF
TRBV27	TRBJ2-7	.	.	TGTGCCAGCAGTTGGGGGGAAACCTACGAGCAGTACTTC	CASSWGETYEQYF
TRBV4-1	TRBJ2-7	TRBD2	.	TGCGCCAGCAGCCAAGATAGAGGTCCTAGCGGGAGCGGCTACGAGCAGTACTTC	CASSQDRGPSGSGYEQYF
TRBV14	TRBJ1-2	TRBD1	.	TGTGCCAGCAGCCAAGGGGGACAGTTCTATGGCTACACCTTC	CASSQGGQFYGYTF
TRBV27	TRBJ1-2	.	.	TGTGCCAGCAGGGGGGAGGGAAACGGCTACACCTTC	CASRGEGNGYTF
TRBV6-1	TRBJ1-5	TRBD1	.	TGTGCCAGCAAGGGGGGACAGGGAAATCAGCCCCAGCATTTT	CASKGGQGNQPQHF
TRBV10-3	TRBJ2-1	.	few	TGTGCCATCAGTGAGTTCCAGGGAAGGGGCAATGAGCAGTTCTTC	CAISEFQGRGNEQFF
TRBV5-1	TRBJ2-7	.	.	TGCGCCAGCAGCTTGTCTTCGGGGGTTGTGGGCGAGCAGTACTTC	CASSLSSGVVGEQYF
TRBV27	TRBJ1-4	.	.	TGTGCCAGCAGTTTAGGCAGGGCCGAAAAACTGTTTTTT	CASSLGRAEKLFF